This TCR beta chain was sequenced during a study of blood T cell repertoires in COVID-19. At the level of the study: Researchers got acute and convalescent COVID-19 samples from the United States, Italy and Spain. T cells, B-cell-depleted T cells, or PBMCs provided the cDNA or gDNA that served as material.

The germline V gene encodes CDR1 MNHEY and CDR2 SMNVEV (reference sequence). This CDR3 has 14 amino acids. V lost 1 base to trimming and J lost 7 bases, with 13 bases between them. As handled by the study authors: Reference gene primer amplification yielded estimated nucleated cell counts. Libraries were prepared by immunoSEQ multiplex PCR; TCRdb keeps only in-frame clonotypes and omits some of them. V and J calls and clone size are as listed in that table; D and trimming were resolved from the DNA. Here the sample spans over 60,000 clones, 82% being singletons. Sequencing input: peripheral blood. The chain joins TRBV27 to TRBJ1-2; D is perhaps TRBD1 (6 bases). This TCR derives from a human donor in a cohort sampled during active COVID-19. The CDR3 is CASSLWAGVGGYTF. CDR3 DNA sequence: TGTGCCAGCAGTTTATGGGCAGGGGTAGGTGGCTACACCTTC.